The clone carrying this T cell receptor beta chain was seen once. Per germline, CDR1 SGHTA and CDR2 FQGNSA. V gave up 5 bases and J gave up 7 bases, with 12 bases separating them. The CDR3 loop spans 13 amino acids. The record originates from a study of blood T cell repertoires in COVID-19. As processed by the authors: Amplified reference gene primers provided the basis for estimating nucleated cell counts. Clones were read by immunoSEQ multiplex PCR, and TCRdb kept only the in-frame ones, dropping some. V and J calls and clone size come straight from that table; D and trimming were deduced from the DNA. The sample holds tens of thousands of clones, 87% seen once.

Sequencing was done on a sample of peripheral blood. The chain couples TRBV7-2 to TRBJ1-3; D is uncertain. The sequence derives from a male donor with acute or convalescent COVID-19. CDR3 coding DNA: TGTGCCAGCAGCACAACCCAACAGAACACCATATATTTT. Protein product: CASSTTQQNTIYF.